Listed below are T cell receptor beta chains from one sample, sequenced in a study of T cells in Graves' hyperthyroidism and ophthalmopathy. In TCRdb, the multiplex PCR reads were re-called with MiXCR into one record per CDR3 protein. The sample lists more than 500,000 distinct CDR3 sequences; about 15% were seen once. Specimen: blood. Receptors originate from a woman in her 30s with Graves' ophthalmopathy. The CDR3 runs from the conserved cysteine through the conserved F or W. The D gene is left open where the match is weak. Clone size is stated in some rows and not others, as once, few, many or a class when expanded.

J gene: TRBJ1-1; D gene: NA; clone size: NA; V gene: TRBV14; CDR3 protein: CASSLHYLSEAFF; CDR3 DNA: TGTGCCAGCAGCCTTCACTACTTGAGTGAAGCTTTCTTT
J gene: TRBJ1-1; D gene: NA; clone size: NA; V gene: TRBV6-2/TRBV6-3; CDR3 protein: CASSYSFPGSNTEAFF; CDR3 DNA: TGTGCCAGCAGTTACTCGTTCCCAGGGTCGAACACTGAAGCTTTCTTT
J gene: TRBJ2-7; D gene: TRBD2; clone size: many; V gene: TRBV20-1; CDR3 protein: CSARPGTSGDLGEQYF; CDR3 DNA: TGCAGTGCTAGGCCCGGGACTAGCGGAGACCTAGGCGAGCAGTACTTC
J gene: TRBJ2-2; D gene: NA; clone size: many; V gene: TRBV6-1; CDR3 protein: CASSYFGSEYTGELFF; CDR3 DNA: TGTGCCAGCAGTTATTTTGGTAGCGAATACACCGGGGAGCTGTTTTTT
J gene: TRBJ2-7; D gene: TRBD2; clone size: many; V gene: TRBV30; CDR3 protein: CAWSRGLAGDYEQYF; CDR3 DNA: TGTGCCTGGAGCCGAGGACTAGCGGGAGATTACGAGCAGTACTTC
J gene: TRBJ2-5; D gene: NA; clone size: NA; V gene: TRBV19; CDR3 protein: CASSIFDGDGSKETQYF; CDR3 DNA: TGTGCCAGTAGTATCTTTGATGGGGACGGGAGTAAAGAGACCCAGTACTTC
J gene: TRBJ1-6; D gene: NA; clone size: NA; V gene: TRBV18; CDR3 protein: CASSLQENSPLHF; CDR3 DNA: TGTGCCAGCTCACTACAGGAGAATTCACCCCTCCACTTT
J gene: TRBJ2-3; D gene: NA; clone size: NA; V gene: TRBV4-3; CDR3 protein: CASSQDLAPDTQYF; CDR3 DNA: TGCGCCAGCAGCCAAGATCTGGCCCCAGATACGCAGTATTTT
J gene: TRBJ2-2; D gene: TRBD1; clone size: many; V gene: TRBV4-2; CDR3 protein: CASSQTKRTGDTGELFF; CDR3 DNA: TGTGCCAGCAGCCAGACAAAAAGGACAGGGGACACCGGGGAGCTGTTTTTT
J gene: TRBJ2-7; D gene: NA; clone size: many; V gene: TRBV6-2/TRBV6-3; CDR3 protein: CASSSTGPPYEQYF; CDR3 DNA: TGTGCCAGCAGTTCCACCGGGCCACCCTACGAGCAGTACTTC
J gene: TRBJ2-5; D gene: NA; clone size: NA; V gene: TRBV4-3; CDR3 protein: CASSLNPGTQETQYF; CDR3 DNA: TGCGCCAGCAGCCTTAACCCCGGGACCCAAGAGACCCAGTACTTC
J gene: TRBJ1-5; D gene: NA; clone size: few; V gene: TRBV3-1; CDR3 protein: CASSHSGGHSNQPQHF; CDR3 DNA: TGTGCCAGCAGCCACTCGGGGGGCCATAGCAATCAGCCCCAGCATTTT
J gene: TRBJ1-2; D gene: TRBD1; clone size: NA; V gene: TRBV12-3/TRBV12-4; CDR3 protein: CASSPGPGQVSPLYGYTF; CDR3 DNA: TGTGCCAGCAGCCCGGGACCGGGACAGGTCTCCCCTCTCTATGGCTACACCTTC